This T cell receptor (beta chain) was recorded in a study of PD-L1 blockade in urothelial cancer. Study at large: Blood analyses occurred 3 weeks (second dose) and 6 weeks post treatment start. General observations from the study: Having blood TCR clonality under the median before treatment predicted better survival.

Specified time point: pretreatment peripheral blood. Locally advanced or metastatic urothelial carcinoma was diagnosed in the patients. Pretreatment and on-treatment blood mononuclear cell samples were taken, totaling between 1 and 8 time points per patient. This clone appeared a few times. The antigen is undetermined. The CDR3 contains 12 residues. Trimming shortened V by 9 bases and J by 7 bases, and 15 bases separated the two germline ends. Germline V gene data show CDR1 as LNHDA and CDR2 as SQIVND (reference sequence). Clones were sequenced by immunoSEQ multiplex PCR, and TCRdb holds only the in-frame ones, with some missing. The sample holds tens of thousands of clones, around 83% seen once.

This sequence joins TRBV19 and TRBJ1-2, with D uncertain. The sequencing here drew on PBMCs, taken around atezolizumab (anti-PD-L1) treatment. This receptor was identified in a woman in her seventies with urothelial cancer. CDR3: CASNRRSGGYTF. As DNA, the CDR3 is TGTGCCAGCAATAGACGGTCGGGTGGCTACACCTTC.